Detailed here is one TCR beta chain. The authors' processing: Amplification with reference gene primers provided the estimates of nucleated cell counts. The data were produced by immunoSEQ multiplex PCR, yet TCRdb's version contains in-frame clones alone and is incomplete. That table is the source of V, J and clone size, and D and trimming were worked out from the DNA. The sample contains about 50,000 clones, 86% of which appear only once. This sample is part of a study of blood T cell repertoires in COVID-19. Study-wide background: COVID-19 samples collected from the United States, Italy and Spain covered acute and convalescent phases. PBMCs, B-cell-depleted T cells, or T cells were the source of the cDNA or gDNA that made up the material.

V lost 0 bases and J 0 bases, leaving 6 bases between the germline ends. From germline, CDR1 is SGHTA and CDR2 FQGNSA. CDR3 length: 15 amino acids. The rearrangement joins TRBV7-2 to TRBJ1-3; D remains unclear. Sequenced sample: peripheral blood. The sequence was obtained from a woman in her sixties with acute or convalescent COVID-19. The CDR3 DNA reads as TGTGCCAGCAGCTTAGCGCCGAGCTCTGGAAACACCATATATTTT. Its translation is CASSLAPSSGNTIYF.